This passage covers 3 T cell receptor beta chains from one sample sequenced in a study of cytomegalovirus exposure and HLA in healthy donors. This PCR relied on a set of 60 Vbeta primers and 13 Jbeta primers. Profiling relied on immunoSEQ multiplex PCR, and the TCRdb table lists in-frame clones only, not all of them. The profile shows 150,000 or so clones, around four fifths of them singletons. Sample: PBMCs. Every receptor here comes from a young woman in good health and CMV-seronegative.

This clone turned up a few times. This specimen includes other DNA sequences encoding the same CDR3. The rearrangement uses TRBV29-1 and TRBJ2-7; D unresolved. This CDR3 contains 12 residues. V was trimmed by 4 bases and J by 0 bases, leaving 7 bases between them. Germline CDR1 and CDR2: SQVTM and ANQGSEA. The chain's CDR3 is CSVGGSSYEQYF. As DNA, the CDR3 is TGCAGCGTTGGAGGTTCCTCCTACGAGCAGTACTTC.

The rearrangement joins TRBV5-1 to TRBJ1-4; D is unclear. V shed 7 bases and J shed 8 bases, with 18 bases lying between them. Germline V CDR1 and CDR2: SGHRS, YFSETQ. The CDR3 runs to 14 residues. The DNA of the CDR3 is TGCGCCAGCCGGACCGAGGGTTGGGGAGAAAAACTGTTTTTT. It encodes CASRTEGWGEKLFF.

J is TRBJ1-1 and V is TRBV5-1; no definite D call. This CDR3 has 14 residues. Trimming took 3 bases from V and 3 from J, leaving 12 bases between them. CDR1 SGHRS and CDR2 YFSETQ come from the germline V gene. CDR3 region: CASSSWTDYTEAFF. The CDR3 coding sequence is TGCGCCAGCAGCTCGTGGACTGACTACACTGAAGCTTTCTTT.